A selection of T cell receptor beta chains follows, all from one sample in a study of T cells in Graves' hyperthyroidism and ophthalmopathy. TCRdb reprocessed the multiplex PCR reads via MiXCR and lists one record per CDR3 protein. Of about 720,000 distinct CDR3 sequences in the sample, over 15% were seen once. What was sequenced was blood. These receptor sequences come from a woman between 50 and 59 years old with Graves' hyperthyroidism that later progressed to Graves' ophthalmopathy. Each CDR3 is given with its conserved first and last residue. The D gene is left open where the match is weak. Rows may omit the clone size; those that give it use once, few, many or a size class.

d_call	v_call	clone_size	j_call	cdr3_nt	cdr3_aa
-	TRBV7-9	few	TRBJ1-2	TGTGCCAGCAGCTTATCTGGGCGAACTAACTATGGCTACACCTTC	CASSLSGRTNYGYTF
-	TRBV9	few	TRBJ2-2	TGTGCCAGCGGGGGCGTCACCGGGGAGCTGTTTTTT	CASGGVTGELFF
-	TRBV27	many	TRBJ2-3	TGTGCCAGCAGTTTATCTGACAGCACAGATACGCAGTATTTT	CASSLSDSTDTQYF
-	TRBV12-5	-	TRBJ1-5	TGTGCTAGTGGTTTGGTAGAGGGTGGCAGACATGATAGCAATCAGCCCCAGCATTTT	CASGLVEGGRHDSNQPQHF
TRBD1	TRBV11-2	many	TRBJ2-4	TGTGCCAGCAGCTTGCGCCTACAGGGGGCGTCGGCCAAAAACATTCAGTACTTC	CASSLRLQGASAKNIQYF
TRBD2	TRBV10-3	many	TRBJ2-2	TGTGCCATCAGTGAGTCCCCTGGACTAGCGGGAACCGGGGAGCTGTTTTTT	CAISESPGLAGTGELFF
-	TRBV7-9	few	TRBJ2-5	TGTGCCAGCAGCTTAGGATCGGCTCGGGAGACCCAGTACTTC	CASSLGSARETQYF
-	TRBV6-1	many	TRBJ2-7	TGTGCCAGCAGTGGGCGGTTACTCTACGAGCAGTACTTC	CASSGRLLYEQYF
-	TRBV9	once	TRBJ2-2	TGTGCCAGCAGCTCTTTTGGTGGGCACGGGGAGCTGTTTTTT	CASSSFGGHGELFF
-	TRBV6-1	many	TRBJ2-7	TGTGCCAGCAGTTCCCTGCCCGACAGCTCCTACGAGCAGTACTTC	CASSSLPDSSYEQYF
TRBD1	TRBV5-1	-	TRBJ1-4	TGCGCCAGCAGCGAGCCGGGACAGGGGTATACAACTAATGAAAAACTGTTTTTT	CASSEPGQGYTTNEKLFF
-	TRBV5-6	-	TRBJ2-2	TGTGCCAGCAGCTCCCCACCCGGGGGCCGGGGACTGTTTTTT	CASSSPPGGRGLFF
-	TRBV6-1	few	TRBJ1-2	TGTGCCAGCTACAGGGCTAACTATGGCTACACCTTC	CASYRANYGYTF
TRBD2	TRBV12-3/TRBV12-4	many	TRBJ2-2	TGTGCCAGCGACCGACGGGGGGCCGGGGAGCTGTTTTTT	CASDRRGAGELFF
-	TRBV5-1	-	TRBJ1-3	TGCGCCAGCAGCTTGGAGTGGGACATCTCTGGAAACACCATATATTTT	CASSLEWDISGNTIYF
-	TRBV7-2	few	TRBJ2-5	TGTGCCAGCAGCTTAGAAGGGGCAATCCAAGAGACCCAGTACTTC	CASSLEGAIQETQYF
TRBD1	TRBV7-3	-	TRBJ2-7	TGTGCCAGCAGCTTTGTTGGGACAGGGGAACCGGCCGAGCAGTACTTC	CASSFVGTGEPAEQYF
-	TRBV11-2	few	TRBJ1-4	TGTGCCAGCAGCTTAACACAGGGAACTAATGAAAAACTGTTTTTT	CASSLTQGTNEKLFF
TRBD1	TRBV7-8	-	TRBJ2-5	TGTGCCAGCAGCTTAGCAGGGGGACAGGGGCGGTTGGAGACCCAGTACTTC	CASSLAGGQGRLETQYF
TRBD1	TRBV20-1	-	TRBJ1-3	TGCAGTGCTAGTACCGGGACAGGGGGAAACACCATATATTTT	CSASTGTGGNTIYF
-	TRBV19	many	TRBJ1-1	TGTGCCAGTAGTATAGCGGAGGGTTCGGCTGAAGCTTTCTTT	CASSIAEGSAEAFF
-	TRBV5-1	many	TRBJ2-7	TGCGCCAGCAGCGTGGGACTGGCCGAGGGCGAGCAGTACTTC	CASSVGLAEGEQYF
-	TRBV19	-	TRBJ2-1	TGTGCCAGTAACCCCTCTCTAGTGGGCGATGAGCAGTTCTTC	CASNPSLVGDEQFF
-	TRBV6-6	-	TRBJ1-1	TGTGCCAGCAGTTACTCTCGCCGCCACAACACTGAAGCTTTCTTT	CASSYSRRHNTEAFF
TRBD2	TRBV11-1	once	TRBJ2-1	TGTGCCAGCAGTCCCGGGACTAGCGGGGGGGGCGAGCAGTTCTTC	CASSPGTSGGGEQFF
-	TRBV27	few	TRBJ2-1	TGTGCCAGCAGTGTCCGGGGCTACAACAATGAGCAGTTCTTC	CASSVRGYNNEQFF
TRBD1	TRBV10-2	-	TRBJ2-2	TGCGCCAGCACCCTTGGACAGGGTAGCACCGGGGAGCTGTTTTTT	CASTLGQGSTGELFF
-	TRBV27	many	TRBJ2-7	TGTGCCAGCAGTTTGGAGGGACCCTACGAGCAGTACTTC	CASSLEGPYEQYF
-	TRBV20-1	many	TRBJ1-5	TGCAGTGCTAGAGATGGGCGGACCCAATCCTATAGCAATCAGCCCCAGCATTTT	CSARDGRTQSYSNQPQHF
-	TRBV9	-	TRBJ1-6	TGTGCCAGCAGCGCCCAGGACGGCTCCTATAATTCACCCCTCCACTTT	CASSAQDGSYNSPLHF
-	TRBV5-1	few	TRBJ2-2	TGCGCCAGCAGCTGGGCAGGCACCTCCGGGGAGCTGTTTTTT	CASSWAGTSGELFF
-	TRBV7-9	-	TRBJ1-2	TGTGCCAGCAGCTTGGAGGAGGGTCACTATGGCTACACCTTC	CASSLEEGHYGYTF
TRBD1	TRBV5-5	many	TRBJ1-2	TGTGCCAGCAGCTTGGTAGGCAGGGGGCTTTCCTATGGCTACACCTTC	CASSLVGRGLSYGYTF
TRBD1	TRBV30	few	TRBJ1-5	TGTGCCTGGAAGGGACAGGGGAGCAATCAGCCCCAGCATTTT	CAWKGQGSNQPQHF
-	TRBV5-4	few	TRBJ1-3	TGTGCCAGCAGCTTGCAGGGATACACCATATATTTT	CASSLQGYTIYF
TRBD1	TRBV20-1	many	TRBJ1-2	TGCAGTGCTCTGGGACAGGGGGCATCTGGCTACACCTTC	CSALGQGASGYTF
-	TRBV2	many	TRBJ1-4	TGTGCCAGCAGTGAATATCCCCTCAGGGGAAATAATGAAAAACTGTTTTTT	CASSEYPLRGNNEKLFF
-	TRBV29-1	-	TRBJ1-1	TGCAGCGCGACAGGAGCGTCGATGAACACTGAAGCTTTCTTT	CSATGASMNTEAFF
-	TRBV5-1	few	TRBJ1-2	TGCGCCAGCAGCTCGGAGACTAACTATGGCTACACCTTC	CASSSETNYGYTF
-	TRBV6-1	-	TRBJ2-1	TGTGCCAGCACCCACCAGTCCAATGAGCAGTTCTTC	CASTHQSNEQFF
-	TRBV18	few	TRBJ2-2	TGTGCCAGCTCCCCGACCCCGGACGGGGAGCTGTTTTTT	CASSPTPDGELFF
TRBD1	TRBV6-2/TRBV6-3	many	TRBJ1-2	TGTGCCAGCCTCGGACAGGGAGTACAATATGGCTACACCTTC	CASLGQGVQYGYTF
-	TRBV19	few	TRBJ1-5	TGTGCCAGTAGTATAGAAGAGAAGCCCCAGCATTTT	CASSIEEKPQHF
-	TRBV3-1	few	TRBJ2-7	TGTGCCTCAGAGGTCTCGGACGGAACCTACGAGCAGTACTTC	CASEVSDGTYEQYF
-	TRBV5-1	-	TRBJ2-3	TGCGCCAGCAGCCAACACTTTTTCGACGGAGCCTCTGTAGATACGCAGTATTTT	CASSQHFFDGASVDTQYF
-	TRBV5-1	many	TRBJ1-1	TGCGCCAGCAGCTTGGTACCGGATTCGAACACTGAAGCTTTCTTT	CASSLVPDSNTEAFF
TRBD1	TRBV6-6	few	TRBJ1-2	TGTGCCAGCAGTTACATCGACAGGGAGGGTGGCTACACCTTC	CASSYIDREGGYTF
-	TRBV6-5	many	TRBJ1-3	TGTGCCAGCAGTTACGGAGGACCCGGCTCTGGAAACACCATATATTTT	CASSYGGPGSGNTIYF
-	TRBV7-6	many	TRBJ2-6	TGTGCCAGCAGCTTAGGCCTCTCTGGGGCCAACGTCCTGACTTTC	CASSLGLSGANVLTF
TRBD2	TRBV5-4	many	TRBJ2-3	TGTGCCAGCAGCTTGGGCCTAGCGGGGGTTGCAGATACGCAGTATTTT	CASSLGLAGVADTQYF
TRBD1	TRBV7-9	-	TRBJ1-1	TGTGCCAGCAGCTTAGTCCAGGGGGCTGGTGAAGCTTTCTTT	CASSLVQGAGEAFF
TRBD1	TRBV12-3/TRBV12-4	few	TRBJ1-4	TGTGCCAGCAGTTTTGTTCAACAGGGGGCTAGTGAAAAACTGTTTTTT	CASSFVQQGASEKLFF
-	TRBV6-1	few	TRBJ1-5	TGTGCCGGCTTAGCAGGGGCACATCAGCCCCAGCATTTT	CAGLAGAHQPQHF